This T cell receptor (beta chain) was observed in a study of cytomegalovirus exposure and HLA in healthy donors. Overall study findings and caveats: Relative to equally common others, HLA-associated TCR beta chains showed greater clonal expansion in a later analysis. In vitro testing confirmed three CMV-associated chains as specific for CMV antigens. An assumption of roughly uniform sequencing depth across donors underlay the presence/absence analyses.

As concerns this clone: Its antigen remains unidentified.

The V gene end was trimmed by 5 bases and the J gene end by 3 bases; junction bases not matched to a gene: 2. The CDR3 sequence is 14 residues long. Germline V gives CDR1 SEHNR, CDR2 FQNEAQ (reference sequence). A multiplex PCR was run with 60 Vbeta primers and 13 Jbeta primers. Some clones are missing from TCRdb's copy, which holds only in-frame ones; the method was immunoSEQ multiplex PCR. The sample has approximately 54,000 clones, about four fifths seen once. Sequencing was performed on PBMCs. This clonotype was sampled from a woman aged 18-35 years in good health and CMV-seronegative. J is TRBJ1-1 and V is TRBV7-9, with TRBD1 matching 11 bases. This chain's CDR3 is CASSRGQGDTEAFF. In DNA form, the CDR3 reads TGTGCCAGCAGCCGGGGACAGGGGGACACTGAAGCTTTCTTT.